This record concerns one T cell receptor (beta chain) sequence. This clonotype was counted at least ten times. It lacks a known antigen. No much larger clone is present one base from it, and per-base qualities are unavailable. From the cysteine through the phenylalanine, the CDR3 covers 14 amino acids. Only the CDR3 region is kept as DNA, spanning 42 bases read in frame from base 1. The germline V gene provides CDR1 MDHEN and CDR2 SYDVKM. Trimming leaves V shorter by 0 bases and J shorter by 14 bases, with the junction holding 11 bases beyond the gene matches. The source of the sample is a study of T cells in Graves' hyperthyroidism and ophthalmopathy (dated by TCRdb to between 2018 and 2020). A note on the overall study: Peripheral blood samples were taken at initial diagnosis, before any treatment was given. A discovery cohort of about a hundred patients, fewer than 50 with Graves' ophthalmopathy and approximately 60 with stable Graves' hyperthyroidism, was used to find distinguishing TCR V-J signatures. Prospective prediction of ophthalmopathy was tested in an independent validation cohort of 18 hyperthyroidism patients and 17 patients who later progressed to ophthalmopathy. For training and testing, the 95 to 100 patients in the discovery cohort were randomly divided in a 7:3 ratio. In addition, the study compared T-cell repertoires in thyroid tissue and in blood from roughly 6 Graves' hyperthyroidism patients. Following sampling, methimazole starting at 30 mg daily was given to hyperthyroidism patients, and high-dose intravenous methylprednisolone was given to ophthalmopathy patients. According to the paper, TCR Vbeta CDR3 sequencing was carried out on around 140 peripheral blood samples, which came from fewer than 50 ophthalmopathy, roughly 75 hyperthyroidism and some 17 progressor patients. Study-wide findings and limitations: Most expanded thyroid clonotypes (frequency above 0.001) were also detected in blood, suggesting blood repertoires may reflect thyroid immune responses. In validation, progression to ophthalmopathy was predicted by the model with nearly 71% sensitivity and approximately 78% specificity, a median of about 6 months before onset. A model built on a 13 V-J signature distinguished ophthalmopathy from stable hyperthyroidism, reaching roughly 88% sensitivity and around 81% specificity in cross-validation and 80%/75% in testing. No statistical method was used to set the sample size in advance, and investigators knew the group allocation.

A patient counted as having stable Graves' hyperthyroidism if no progression to ophthalmopathy occurred over 18 months of follow-up. Hyperthyroidism patients were newly diagnosed, had a disease duration of under 2 months, and were aged 18 to 65 years. Any patient with an uncontrolled infection, another autoimmune disease, pregnancy or lactation was excluded. Clinical symptoms, serum thyroxine and TRAb, thyroid ultrasound, and orbital computed tomography formed the basis for the diagnoses. PBMCs were separated from roughly 10 ml of fresh peripheral blood using Ficoll-Paque density gradient centrifugation. Total RNA was extracted using Trizol reagent, and RNA quality was assessed on an Agilent 2100 Bioanalyzer. The TCR beta CDR3 regions were amplified from RNA transcripts. A first-round RT-PCR of the TCR CDR3 used the HTBI primer set with the Qiagen OneStep RT-PCR kit. Libraries were constructed in a second round of multiplex PCR, after which size selection and purification were carried out. Libraries were sequenced paired-end with 100 bp reads on an Illumina HiSeq2000. The authors processed their data as follows. SOAPnuke was used to process the raw data, with reads discarded if the reads contained adapters or uncalled bases, had a mean Phred below 15, or lacked an exact constant-primer or identifier match. High-quality paired reads were merged with COPE v1.2.5, and unique nucleotide sequences were defined as clonotypes. Clonotypes were aligned to IMGT TRBV, TRBD and TRBJ reference segments using MiTCR v1.1. The analysis was restricted to V-J combinations with a frequency above 0.0001, which together covered over 99% of the repertoires. The TCS score was defined as F50 (clonal expansion) divided by E x V (chaos), with BLOSUM62-based TCRdist calculated between CDR3 peptides within each V-J. Welch's t-statistics and random forest reduced fewer than 600 V-J features to 10 to 15, which were used in a naive Bayes classifier (R e1071). TCRdb took the public reads, trimmed them with fastp at Q25, ran MiXCR for clone calling and kept in-frame beta chains. A single entry per CDR3 protein holds the most common genes and DNA from its merged rows. TCRdb, not the authors, supplied the V and J calls. In this sample the table shows around 200,000 distinct CDR3 sequences, more than 15% of which occur a single time. The ten largest clonotypes hold approximately 28% of the sample.

This TCR was recovered from a woman aged 50 to 65 with Graves' hyperthyroidism. This chain is built from TRBV28 and TRBJ2-3; TRBD1 agrees with 7 junctional bases. Sequenced material: blood. The CDR3 protein sequence reads: CASSLWGQSTQRYF. The sequenced DNA is TGTGCCAGCAGTTTATGGGGACAGAGCACACAGCGGTATTTT.